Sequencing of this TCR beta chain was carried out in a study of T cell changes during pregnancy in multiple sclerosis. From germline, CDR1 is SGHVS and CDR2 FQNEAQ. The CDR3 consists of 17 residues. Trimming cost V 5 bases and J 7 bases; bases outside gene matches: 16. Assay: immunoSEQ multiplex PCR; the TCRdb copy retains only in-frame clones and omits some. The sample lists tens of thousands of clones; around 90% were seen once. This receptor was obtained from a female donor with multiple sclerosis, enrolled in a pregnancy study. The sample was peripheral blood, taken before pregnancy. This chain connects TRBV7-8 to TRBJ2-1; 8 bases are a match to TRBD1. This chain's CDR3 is CASSHPGQAVWQNEQFF. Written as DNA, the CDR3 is TGTGCCAGCAGCCACCCGGGACAGGCGGTTTGGCAGAATGAGCAGTTCTTC.